These T cell receptor beta chains were read from a single sample in a study of cytomegalovirus exposure and HLA in healthy donors. The protocol was immunoSEQ multiplex PCR, while the TCRdb copy is restricted to in-frame clones and leaves out a portion. Of approximately 210,000 clones in the sample, about three quarters were seen once. Sequencing was carried out using PBMCs. The receptor set was obtained from a male donor in good health and CMV-seronegative. CDR3s include the opening cysteine and the closing phenylalanine or tryptophan. Each record gives: V gene, clone size, J gene, D gene, CDR3 protein, CDR3 DNA. D genes are given only for firm matches. Clone size is not always given. Where it is, it says once, few, many or a class for expanded clones.

>TRBV30|-|TRBJ2-7|-
CAWSVRQGLPYEQYF
TGTGCCTGGAGTGTGAGGCAGGGCCTACCCTACGAGCAGTACTTC
>TRBV5-4|-|TRBJ2-7|TRBD2
CASSAGLAGFSYEQYF
TGTGCCAGCAGCGCGGGACTAGCGGGTTTCTCCTACGAGCAGTACTTC
>TRBV19|-|TRBJ2-1|TRBD1
CASTKRGEDRVVHEQFF
TGTGCCAGTACCAAACGGGGAGAGGACAGGGTTGTCCATGAGCAGTTCTTC
>TRBV7-3|-|TRBJ2-3|-
CASSVQQGYTQYF
TGTGCCAGCAGCGTACAGCAGGGTTATACGCAGTATTTT
>TRBV14|once|TRBJ1-1|-
CASSPPGTPEAFF
TGTGCCAGCAGCCCCCCCGGGACACCTGAAGCTTTCTTT
>TRBV27|-|TRBJ2-3|TRBD2
CASSRNGLAGSTDTQYF
TGTGCCAGCAGTCGAAACGGACTAGCGGGGAGCACAGATACGCAGTATTTT
>TRBV7-2|-|TRBJ1-2|TRBD1
CASSAGTGVNYGYTF
TGTGCCAGCAGCGCCGGGACAGGGGTAAACTATGGCTACACCTTC
>TRBV11-3|once|TRBJ2-7|TRBD2
CASSTSGTRSYEQYF
TGTGCCAGCAGCACTAGCGGGACACGCTCCTACGAGCAGTACTTC
>TRBV6-1|-|TRBJ1-1|-
CASRADREEAFF
TGTGCCAGCAGGGCGGACAGAGAAGAAGCTTTCTTT
>TRBV28|-|TRBJ1-2|TRBD1
CASSEPGQGGYGYTF
TGTGCCAGCAGTGAACCGGGACAGGGTGGCTATGGCTACACCTTC
>TRBV12-5|-|TRBJ2-5|-
CASGPRVPQYF
TGTGCCAGTGGTCCCCGGGTGCCCCAGTACTTC
>TRBV23-1|-|TRBJ1-5|TRBD1
CASSRTIRGYQPQHF
TGCGCCAGCAGTCGCACAATCAGGGGGTATCAGCCCCAGCATTTT
>TRBV4-3|-|TRBJ2-2|TRBD2
CASSQVGGANTGELFF
TGCGCCAGCAGCCAAGTCGGGGGGGCGAACACCGGGGAGCTGTTTTTT
>TRBV5-1|-|TRBJ1-2|TRBD1
CASRDRQGPRLQAYTF
TGCGCCAGCAGGGATAGACAGGGCCCACGTCTGCAAGCCTACACCTTC
>TRBV5-1|-|TRBJ1-3|-
CASSLGGAGNTIYF
TGCGCCAGCAGCTTGGGGGGAGCTGGAAACACCATATATTTT
>TRBV27|-|TRBJ2-3|TRBD1
CASSLRDRGLDTQYF
TGTGCCAGCAGTTTAAGGGACAGGGGTTTAGATACGCAGTATTTT
>TRBV11-3|once|TRBJ2-7|TRBD2
CASSVSGGTASYEQYF
TGTGCCAGCAGCGTTAGCGGGGGCACCGCTTCCTACGAGCAGTACTTC
>TRBV30|-|TRBJ1-3|-
CAWRKAGLISGNTIYF
TGTGCCTGGAGAAAGGCAGGTCTTATCTCTGGAAACACCATATATTTT
>TRBV7-9|-|TRBJ1-5|-
CASSLQGQPQHF
TGTGCCAGCAGCTTGCAGGGGCAGCCCCAGCATTTT
>TRBV7-2|-|TRBJ2-7|TRBD1
CASSFYRGPGNEQYF
TGTGCCAGCAGCTTCTACAGGGGACCGGGAAACGAGCAGTACTTC
>TRBV7-2|-|TRBJ1-5|TRBD1
CASSLPGQGRQPQHF
TGTGCCAGCAGCCTCCCGGGACAGGGGAGGCAGCCCCAGCATTTT
>TRBV27|-|TRBJ2-7|-
CASSFIGSLTYEQYF
TGTGCCAGCAGTTTTATAGGGAGTCTTACCTACGAGCAGTACTTC
>TRBV4-1|-|TRBJ2-3|TRBD2
CASSQEGGSGGFADTQYF
TGCGCCAGCAGCCAAGAGGGGGGTAGCGGGGGGTTCGCAGATACGCAGTATTTT
>TRBV2|-|TRBJ2-7|-
CASSEWREQYF
TGTGCCAGCAGTGAATGGCGGGAGCAGTACTTC
>TRBV7-2|-|TRBJ2-5|TRBD2
CASTDSPAGGRETQYF
TGTGCCAGCACCGATTCCCCAGCGGGGGGGCGAGAGACCCAGTACTTC
>TRBV4-2|-|TRBJ2-1|TRBD2
CASSQEGSLGWEGLNEQFF
TGTGCCAGCAGCCAAGAGGGGAGTCTAGGGTGGGAGGGCCTGAATGAGCAGTTCTTC
>TRBV11-2|-|TRBJ2-3|-
CASSLAQDTQYF
TGTGCCAGCAGCTTAGCTCAGGATACGCAGTATTTT
>TRBV20-1|-|TRBJ1-2|TRBD1
CARQGVYGYTF
TGCGCCCGACAGGGAGTCTATGGCTACACCTTC
>TRBV27|-|TRBJ1-1|-
CASLRGTEAFF
TGTGCCAGCCTGAGAGGCACTGAAGCTTTCTTT
>TRBV6-4|-|TRBJ2-1|-
CASSDPSAYNEQFF
TGTGCCAGCAGTGACCCTTCAGCCTACAATGAGCAGTTCTTC
>TRBV2|-|TRBJ1-6|TRBD1
CASRGTGGGSPLHF
TGTGCCAGCAGGGGGACAGGGGGAGGATCACCCCTCCACTTT
>TRBV6-5|few|TRBJ1-4|TRBD1
CASSGRQGAEKLFF
TGTGCCAGCAGTGGCCGACAGGGTGCTGAAAAACTGTTTTTT